This TCR beta chain was identified in a study of blood T cells in healthy people across ages. Findings of the study overall: A roughly linear age-dependent decrease characterized TCR beta diversity per million T cells.

PBMCs were isolated at a quantity of at least 6.5 million per sample. The extraction recovered at least 5 micrograms of total RNA per sample. A J-beta primer mix and a sample-barcoded 5' primer were used in a second PCR of roughly 7 to 12 cycles. In TCRdb, the 5' RACE reads were re-called with MiXCR into one record per CDR3 protein. The sample includes over 1.5 million distinct CDR3 sequences, roughly 49% of them seen just once. To note about this clonotype: Its antigen is undetermined.

V shed 6 bases, J shed 3 bases, and the junction held 5 bases outside the gene matches. Germline CDR1 and CDR2: MNHEY and SMNVEV (reference sequence). The CDR3 covers 14 residues. The specimen was blood. This receptor was obtained from a woman in her thirties or forties in good health. This rearrangement joins TRBV27 to TRBJ2-3, with TRBD1 matching over 8 bases. CDR3 DNA: TGTGCCAGCAGATTGGACAGGGTGACAGATACGCAGTATTTT. Residues: CASRLDRVTDTQYF.